The entry below describes one T cell receptor beta chain. TCRdb keeps only in-frame clones here, not all; method: immunoSEQ multiplex PCR. In the table there are about 44,000 clones, roughly 77% of which are singletons. This sample is part of a study of control samples from healthy donors and cancer patients. Germline lookup yields CDR1 KGHSH and CDR2 LQKENI. The CDR3 consists of 12 residues. V lost 8 bases and J lost 2, with 10 bases in between. Sequencing used formalin-fixed, paraffin-embedded tissue. The clonotype originates from a male donor with melanoma. This chain uses TRBV18 with TRBJ2-7; no clear D gene. The CDR3 here is CASTGPTYEQYF. CDR3 nucleotide sequence: TGTGCCAGCACGGGTCCCACCTACGAGCAGTACTTC.